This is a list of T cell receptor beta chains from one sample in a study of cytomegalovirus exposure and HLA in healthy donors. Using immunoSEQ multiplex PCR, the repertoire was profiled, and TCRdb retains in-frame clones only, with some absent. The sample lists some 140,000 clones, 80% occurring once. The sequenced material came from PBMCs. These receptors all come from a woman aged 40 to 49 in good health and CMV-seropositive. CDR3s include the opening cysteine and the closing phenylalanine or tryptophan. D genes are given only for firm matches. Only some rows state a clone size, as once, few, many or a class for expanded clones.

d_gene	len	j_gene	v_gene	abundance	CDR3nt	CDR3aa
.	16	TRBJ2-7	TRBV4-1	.	TGCGCCAGCAGCCAAGATAATCGAGGACCGGAGGGCGAGCAGTACTTC	CASSQDNRGPEGEQYF
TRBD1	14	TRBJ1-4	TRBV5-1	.	TGCGCCAGCAGCTTGGGAGACAGGGATGAAAAACTGTTTTTT	CASSLGDRDEKLFF
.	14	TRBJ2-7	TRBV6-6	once	TGTGCCAGCAGTTACGTGGGACTCCCTACCGAGCAGTACTTC	CASSYVGLPTEQYF
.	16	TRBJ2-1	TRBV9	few	TGTGCCAGCAGCGTAGAGGCGGGACGGCTTTACAATGAGCAGTTCTTC	CASSVEAGRLYNEQFF
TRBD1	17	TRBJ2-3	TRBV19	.	TGTGCCAGTAGTAAAAGTCCGGGACAGGGTTTTCCAGATACGCAGTATTTT	CASSKSPGQGFPDTQYF
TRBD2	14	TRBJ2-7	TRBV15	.	TGTGCCACCAGCGGCAACGCGGGAGGACATGAGCAGTACTTC	CATSGNAGGHEQYF
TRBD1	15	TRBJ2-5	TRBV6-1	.	TGTGCCAGCAGGAGGGGACAGAGAAGGCAAGAGACCCAGTACTTC	CASRRGQRRQETQYF
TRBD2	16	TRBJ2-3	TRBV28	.	TGTGCCAGCAGTCCAACTAGCGGGAGAAGAGGGAATACGCAGTATTTT	CASSPTSGRRGNTQYF
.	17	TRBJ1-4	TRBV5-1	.	TGCGCCAGCAGCTTGGGACCTACAGGGTCAACTAATGAAAAACTGTTTTTT	CASSLGPTGSTNEKLFF
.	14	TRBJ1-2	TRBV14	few	TGTGCCAGCAGCCGGGAGGAACGGTCCTATGGCTACACCTTC	CASSREERSYGYTF
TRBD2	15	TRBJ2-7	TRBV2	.	TGTGCCAGCAAGATAGAGGCTAGCGGGGACTACGAGCAGTACTTC	CASKIEASGDYEQYF
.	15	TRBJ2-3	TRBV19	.	TGTGCCAGTAGTACCAGGGGTCCCGGCACAGATACGCAGTATTTT	CASSTRGPGTDTQYF
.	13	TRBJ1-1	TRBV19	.	TGTGCCAGTAGTCTCATTTTCCCAGGGGAAGCTTTCTTT	CASSLIFPGEAFF
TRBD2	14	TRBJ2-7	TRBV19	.	TGTGCCAGTATGGGGACTAGCGGGAGTAAAGAGCAGTACTTC	CASMGTSGSKEQYF
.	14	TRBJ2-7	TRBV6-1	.	TGTGCCAGCAGTCCTCAGGCCGGCGTCCTCGAGCAGTACTTC	CASSPQAGVLEQYF
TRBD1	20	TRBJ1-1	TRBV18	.	TGTGCCAGCTCACCCTCCTCTATTGGAGGGGGCGTTCGGAGAAACACTGAAGCTTTCTTT	CASSPSSIGGGVRRNTEAFF
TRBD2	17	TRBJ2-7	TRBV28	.	TGTGCCAGCAGTTTAAGGACTAGCGGGGGACGGGTCGGCGAGCAGTACTTC	CASSLRTSGGRVGEQYF
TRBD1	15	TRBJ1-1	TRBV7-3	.	TGTGCCAGCAGCTTATATGGACAGGGGAACACTGAAGCTTTCTTT	CASSLYGQGNTEAFF
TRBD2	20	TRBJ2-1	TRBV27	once	TGTGCCAGCAGTTTAAGATGGGCTAGCGGTGGGGTCCGGGTCGTAAATGAGCAGTTCTTC	CASSLRWASGGVRVVNEQFF
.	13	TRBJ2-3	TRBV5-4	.	TGTGCCAGCAGCTTGGATCGTCCAGATACGCAGTATTTT	CASSLDRPDTQYF
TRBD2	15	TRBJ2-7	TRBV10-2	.	TGCGCCAGCAGTGGACTAGCGGGAGGACCGGTCGAGCAGTACTTC	CASSGLAGGPVEQYF
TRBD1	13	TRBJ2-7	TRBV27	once	TGTGCCAGCAGAGGGACAGACTACTACGAGCAGTACTTC	CASRGTDYYEQYF
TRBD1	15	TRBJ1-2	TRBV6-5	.	TGTGCCAGCAGTTACTCTGGGACAGGGAACTATGGCTACACCTTC	CASSYSGTGNYGYTF
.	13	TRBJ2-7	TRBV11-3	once	TGTGCCAGCAGCTTACTTAGCTCCTACGAGCAGTACTTC	CASSLLSSYEQYF
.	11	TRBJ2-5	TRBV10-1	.	TGCGCCAGCAGCGACCAAGAGACCCAGTACTTC	CASSDQETQYF
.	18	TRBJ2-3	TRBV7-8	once	TGTGCCAGCAGCTCATACCCTCGCGGAGCGGAGTTAACAGATACGCAGTATTTT	CASSSYPRGAELTDTQYF
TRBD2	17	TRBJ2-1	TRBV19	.	TGTGCCAGTAGTATGAGTTGGGGACTAGCGGGACCCTCGGAGCAGTTCTTC	CASSMSWGLAGPSEQFF
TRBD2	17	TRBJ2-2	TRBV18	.	TGTGCCAGCTCAGCCCCCATAAGCGGGAGAAAGGTCGGGGAGCTGTTTTTT	CASSAPISGRKVGELFF
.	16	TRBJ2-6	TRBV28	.	TGTGCCAGCATCCGCGCGAGCAAATCTGGGGCCAACGTCCTGACTTTC	CASIRASKSGANVLTF
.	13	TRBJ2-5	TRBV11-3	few	TGTGCCAGCAGTAATAGTGCTCGGGAGACCCAGTACTTC	CASSNSARETQYF
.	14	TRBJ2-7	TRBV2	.	TGTGCCAGCACCCCCGGACTCTCCCCCTACGAGCAGTACTTC	CASTPGLSPYEQYF
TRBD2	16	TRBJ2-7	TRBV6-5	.	TGTGCCAGCAGTTACGCGGGTAGCGGGAGGTTCTACGAGCAGTACTTC	CASSYAGSGRFYEQYF
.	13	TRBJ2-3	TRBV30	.	TGTGCCTGGAGGGAGGCGGGACTAGATACGCAGTATTTT	CAWREAGLDTQYF
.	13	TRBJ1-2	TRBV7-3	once	TGTGCCAGCAGCCTAGGGGGTGATTATGGCTACACCTTC	CASSLGGDYGYTF
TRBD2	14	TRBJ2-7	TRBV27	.	TGTGCCAGCAGTTTAAAAGCGGGAGCTCTCGAGCAGTACTTC	CASSLKAGALEQYF
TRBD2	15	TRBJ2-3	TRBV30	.	TGTGCCTGGAGTGGTAGCGGGATGTTCACAGATACGCAGTATTTT	CAWSGSGMFTDTQYF
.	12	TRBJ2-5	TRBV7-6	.	TGTGCCAGCAGCTTAGCGGGCGAGACCCAGTACTTC	CASSLAGETQYF
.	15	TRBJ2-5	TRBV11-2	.	TGTGCCAGCAGCTTGAGGAGGTTACGGTCAGAGACCCAGTACTTC	CASSLRRLRSETQYF
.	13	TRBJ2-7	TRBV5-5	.	TGTGCCAGCAGGGATGGCGGGGCCTACGAGCAGTACTTC	CASRDGGAYEQYF
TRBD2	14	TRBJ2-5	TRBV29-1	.	TGCAGCGTTGATGAGACTAGCGGAAGGGGGACCCAATACTTC	CSVDETSGRGTQYF
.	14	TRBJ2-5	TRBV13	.	TGTGCCAGCAGGCCGCAGGGTCTCACTAAGACCCAGTACTTC	CASRPQGLTKTQYF
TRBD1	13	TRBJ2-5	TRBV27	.	TGTGCCAGCAGTCAGACAGGGGGCGGGGAGCAGTACTTC	CASSQTGGGEQYF
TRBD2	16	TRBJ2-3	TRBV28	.	TGTGCCAGCAGTGCCCCTCTCGCGGGAGGGTCAGATACGCAGTATTTT	CASSAPLAGGSDTQYF
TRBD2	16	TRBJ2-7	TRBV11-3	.	TGTGCCAGCAGCCCAAGGGTGGGAGGGTTTTCCTACGAGCAGTACTTC	CASSPRVGGFSYEQYF
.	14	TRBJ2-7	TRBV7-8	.	TGTGCCAGCAGCCCGGGGGAGATATCCTACGAGCAGTACTTC	CASSPGEISYEQYF